This is a list of T cell receptor beta chains from one sample in a study of blood T cell repertoires in COVID-19. Sequenced by immunoSEQ multiplex PCR; TCRdb stores in-frame clones only, minus some. The sample consists of about 170,000 clones, about 87% of them appearing once. The sequencing sample was made of peripheral blood. Source of these receptors: a woman older than 75 with COVID-19, enrolled during active disease. Both conserved end residues are part of each CDR3. Rows may omit the clone size; those that give it use once, few, many or a size class.

clone_size	v_call	cdr3_aa
-	TRBV28	CASSVRASGFASYEQYF
-	TRBV27	CASSLRRGTNEKLFF
-	TRBV29-1	CSVESRRLAHRSYNEQFF
-	TRBV5-1	CASSLAGETYNEQFF
-	TRBV5-4	CASSLASRTGGHGYTF
once	TRBV19	CASTSSQWREKLFF
few	TRBV3-1/TRBV3-2	CASSPWTGNSPLHF
-	TRBV11-3	CASSLGGSTDTQYF
-	TRBV12-3/TRBV12-4	CASRRTGSTEAFF
few	TRBV6-5	CASSFGTGVGEAFF
once	TRBV29-1	CSVAESSGNTIYF
few	TRBV4-2	CASSQATGANQPQHF
-	TRBV6-2/TRBV6-3	CASSDTGGHQPQHF
-	TRBV28	CASSTGTGVQGQETQYF
-	TRBV7-9	CASRRIEEQRGEKLFF
-	TRBV28	CASSNTGSGANVLTF
few	TRBV27	CASSTLAVSSYNEQFF
-	TRBV6-2/TRBV6-3	CASSDRVGAETQYF
-	TRBV5-8	CASSLVASGNTDTQYF
-	TRBV7-8	CASSLVPGLGSVNIQYF
-	TRBV10-3	CAISLGQGDYGYTF
-	TRBV6-2/TRBV6-3	CASSYVPRLAGPNEQFF
-	TRBV6-5	CASTQTGGNGYTF
-	TRBV9	CASSSGQRGGSEQFF
-	TRBV5-8	CASSLGTRNHF
-	TRBV11-1	CASSLTGQGDIQYF
-	TRBV6-2/TRBV6-3	CASSPSAGANVLTF
-	TRBV4-1	CASSQVGLALKAKNIQYF
-	TRBV10-3	CAISPTGGENTEAFF
-	TRBV7-8	CASSLGGRAAGGNTIYF